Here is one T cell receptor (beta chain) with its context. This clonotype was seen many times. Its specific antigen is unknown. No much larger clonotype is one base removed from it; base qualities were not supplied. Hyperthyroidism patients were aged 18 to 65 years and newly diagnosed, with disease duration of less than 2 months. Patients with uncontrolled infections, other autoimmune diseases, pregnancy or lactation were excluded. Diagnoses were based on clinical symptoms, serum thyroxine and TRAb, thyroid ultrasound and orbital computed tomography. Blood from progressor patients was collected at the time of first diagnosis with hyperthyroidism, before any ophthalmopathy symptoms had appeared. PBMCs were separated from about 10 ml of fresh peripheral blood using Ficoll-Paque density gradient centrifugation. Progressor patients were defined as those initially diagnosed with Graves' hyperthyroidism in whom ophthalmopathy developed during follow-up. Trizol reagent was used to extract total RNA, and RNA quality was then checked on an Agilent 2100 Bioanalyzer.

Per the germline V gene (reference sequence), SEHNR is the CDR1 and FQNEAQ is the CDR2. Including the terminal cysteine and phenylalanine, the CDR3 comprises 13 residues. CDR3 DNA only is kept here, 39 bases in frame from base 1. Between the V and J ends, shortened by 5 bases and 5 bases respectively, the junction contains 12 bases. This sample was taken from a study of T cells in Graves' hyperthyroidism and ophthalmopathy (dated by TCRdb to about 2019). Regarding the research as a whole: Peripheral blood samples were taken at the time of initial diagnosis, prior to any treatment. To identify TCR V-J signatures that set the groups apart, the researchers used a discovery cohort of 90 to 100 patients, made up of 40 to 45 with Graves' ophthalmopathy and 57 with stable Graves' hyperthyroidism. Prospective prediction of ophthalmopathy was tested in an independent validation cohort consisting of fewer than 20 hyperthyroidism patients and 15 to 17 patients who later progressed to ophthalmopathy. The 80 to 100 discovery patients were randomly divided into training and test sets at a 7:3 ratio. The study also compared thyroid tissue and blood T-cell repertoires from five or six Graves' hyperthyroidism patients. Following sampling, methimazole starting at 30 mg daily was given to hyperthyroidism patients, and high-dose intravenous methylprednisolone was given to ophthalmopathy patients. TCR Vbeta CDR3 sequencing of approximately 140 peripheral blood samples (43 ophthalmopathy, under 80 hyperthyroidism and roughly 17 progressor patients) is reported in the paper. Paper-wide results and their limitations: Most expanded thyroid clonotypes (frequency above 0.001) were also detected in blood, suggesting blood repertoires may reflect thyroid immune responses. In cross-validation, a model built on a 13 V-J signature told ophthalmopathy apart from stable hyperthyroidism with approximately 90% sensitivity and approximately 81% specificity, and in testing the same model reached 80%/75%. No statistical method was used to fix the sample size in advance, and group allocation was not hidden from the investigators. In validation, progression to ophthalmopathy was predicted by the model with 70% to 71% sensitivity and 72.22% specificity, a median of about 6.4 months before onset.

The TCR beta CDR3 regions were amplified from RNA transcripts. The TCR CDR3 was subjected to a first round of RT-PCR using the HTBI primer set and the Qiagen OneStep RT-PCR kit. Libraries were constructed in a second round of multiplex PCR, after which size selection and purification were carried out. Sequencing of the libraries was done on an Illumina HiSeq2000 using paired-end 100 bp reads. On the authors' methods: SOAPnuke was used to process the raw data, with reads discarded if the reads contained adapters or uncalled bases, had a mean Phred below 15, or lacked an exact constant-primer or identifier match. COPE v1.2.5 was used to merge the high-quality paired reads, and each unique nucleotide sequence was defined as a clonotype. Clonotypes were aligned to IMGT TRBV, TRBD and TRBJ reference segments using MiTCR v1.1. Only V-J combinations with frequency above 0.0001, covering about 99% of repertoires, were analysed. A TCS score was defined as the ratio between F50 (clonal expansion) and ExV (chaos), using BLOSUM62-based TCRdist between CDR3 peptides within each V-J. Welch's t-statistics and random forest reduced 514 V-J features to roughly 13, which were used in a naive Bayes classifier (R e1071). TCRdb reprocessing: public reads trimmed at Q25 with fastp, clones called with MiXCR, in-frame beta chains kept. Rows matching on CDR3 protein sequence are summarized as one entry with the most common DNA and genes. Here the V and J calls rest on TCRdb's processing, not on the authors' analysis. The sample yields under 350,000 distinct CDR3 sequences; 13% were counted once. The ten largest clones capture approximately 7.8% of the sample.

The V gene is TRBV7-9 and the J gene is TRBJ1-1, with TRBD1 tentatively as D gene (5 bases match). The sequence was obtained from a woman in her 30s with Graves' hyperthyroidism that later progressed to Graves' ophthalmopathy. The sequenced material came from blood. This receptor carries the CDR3 CASSRPGGTEAFF. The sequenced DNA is TGTGCCAGCAGCCGCCCCGGGGGGACTGAAGCTTTCTTT.